The next 14 T cell receptor beta chains were all read from a single sample in a study of T cell responses to AZD1222 COVID-19 vaccine. Some clones are missing from TCRdb's copy, which holds only in-frame ones; the method was immunoSEQ multiplex PCR. The table includes over 85,000 clones, approximately 90% detected once. Source: peripheral blood, taken 28 days after the second AZD1222 dose. These receptors originate from an adult who received the AZD1222 COVID-19 vaccine.

This chain joins TRBV2 and TRBJ2-4, with D maybe TRBD1 (5 bases). Germline CDR1 and CDR2: SNHLY and FYNNEI. CDR3 length: 13 amino acids. Trimming removed 5 bases at V and 6 bases at J, with 11 bases between. CDR3: CASSYAQGNIQYF. The DNA of the CDR3 is TGTGCCAGCAGTTACGCCCAGGGAAACATTCAGTACTTC.

The chain couples TRBV6-1 to TRBJ1-6, with unresolved D. Germline V gene data show CDR1 as MNHNS and CDR2 as SASEGT. The germline V and J ends were trimmed by 3 bases and 4 bases, with 10 bases remaining between them. The CDR3 spans 15 residues. The CDR3 nucleotides are TGTGCCAGCAGTGATTTGGGCAGATATAATTCACCCCTCCACTTT. This codes for CASSDLGRYNSPLHF.

This CDR3 is CASSLTTLFGTVSEAFF. In DNA, the CDR3 is TGTGCCAGCAGCCTAACCACATTATTCGGTACAGTCTCTGAAGCTTTCTTT. The V and J genes are TRBV27 and TRBJ1-1; D is unresolved. Germline CDR1 reads MNHEY; CDR2 reads SMNVEV (reference sequence). CDR3 length: 17 amino acids. The V and J ends lost 6 bases and 6 bases respectively, with 26 bases between them.

V and J are TRBV5-4 and TRBJ1-2, with D possibly matching TRBD1 (5 bases). The ends were cut back, 2 bases at V and 4 bases at J, with 12 bases in the middle. The CDR3 is made up of 14 amino acids. Germline V CDR1 and CDR2: SGHNT, YYREEE (reference sequence). The CDR3, as DNA: TGTGCCAGCAGCTTTGGTTTCGGGGGCTATGGCTACACCTTC. Translated: CASSFGFGGYGYTF.

The V call is TRBV6-1, the J call TRBJ2-4, with a weak D call TRBD1 (5 bases). This CDR3 has 14 amino acids. The V gene's germline CDR1 is MNHNS and CDR2 SASEGT. Trimming pared 1 base from V and 10 bases from J, leaving 14 bases between. For the CDR3, the DNA is TGTGCCAGCAGTGAAGATCCCAGGGCAACTATTCAGTACTTC. It codes for CASSEDPRATIQYF.

The chain employs TRBV27 and TRBJ1-1; the match to TRBD1 covers 7 bases. The CDR3 sequence is 15 residues long. Germline V gene sequence: CDR1 MNHEY, CDR2 SMNVEV (reference sequence). The junction had 5 bases not matched to a gene; V was cut back by 0 bases and J by 4 bases. The CDR3 spells CASSLSPYRGTEAFF. The CDR3 nucleotides read TGTGCCAGCAGTTTATCCCCCTACAGGGGCACTGAAGCTTTCTTT.

The rearrangement uses TRBV7-9 and TRBJ2-7, with 10 bases lining up with TRBD1. J lost 3 bases, V lost 5 bases, and 4 bases had no gene match. Looked up from germline, CDR1 is SEHNR and CDR2 is FQNEAQ (reference sequence). The CDR3 extends over 14 amino acids. The DNA of the CDR3 is TGTGCCAGCAGCCCCGGGACAGGGGTCTACGAGCAGTACTTC. It codes for CASSPGTGVYEQYF.

This clone has just one count. The chain recombines TRBV2 with TRBJ2-7; D is unresolved. The germline V and J ends were trimmed by 4 bases and 4 bases, with 11 bases remaining between them. CDR1 and CDR2 (germline): SNHLY, FYNNEI. The length of the CDR3 is 13 residues. CDR3 in amino acids: CASSVFRRYEQYF. CDR3 coding DNA: TGTGCCAGCAGTGTTTTCAGGCGGTACGAGCAGTACTTC. Drawing the rest from reference TRBV2 and TRBJ2-7, the complete variable domain is EPEVTQTPSHQVTQMGQEVILRCVPISNHLYFYWYRQILGQKVEFLVSFYNNEISEKSEIFDDQFSVERPDGSNFTLKIRSTKLEDSAMYFCASSVFRRYEQYFGPGTRLTVT.

About this clone: This may come from a read error, since a much larger clone is one base off. V usage is TRBV12-3 or TRBV12-4 and J usage is TRBJ1-1, with D maybe TRBD1 (5 bases). Trimming left V 5 bases short and J 5 bases short, with 9 bases between. The CDR3 extends over 12 amino acids. Here the CDR3 DNA reads TGTGCCAGCAGTCCCCCAGGGACTGAAGCTTTCTTT. Its protein product is CASSPPGTEAFF.

The chain is built from TRBV6-1 and TRBJ2-6, with 8 bases fitting TRBD1. This CDR3 has 16 residues. Germline-derived CDR1 and CDR2 are MNHNS and SASEGT. V was clipped by 4 bases and J by 3 bases; unmatched bases: 5. CDR3 sequence: CASSVAGGFGANVLTF. The CDR3 nucleotides are TGTGCCAGCAGTGTCGCAGGGGGCTTTGGGGCCAACGTCCTGACTTTC.

The table lists this clone with a few counts. The chain employs TRBV6-5 and TRBJ1-2; D is unclear. The V and J ends lost 8 bases and 0 bases respectively, with 7 bases between them. This CDR3 comprises 12 residues. Germline values: CDR1 MNHEY, CDR2 SVGAGI. CDR3 sequence: CASGRANYGYTF. CDR3 sequence (DNA): TGTGCCAGCGGCAGAGCTAACTATGGCTACACCTTC.

The chain carries TRBV5-1 and TRBJ2-5; 12 bases match TRBD2. Germline trimming cut 1 base from V and 3 bases from J; bases unmatched to any gene: 4. CDR1 is SGHRS, CDR2 YFSETQ, per germline. There are 16 residues in the CDR3. The CDR3 nucleotides are TGCGCCAGCAGCTTGTTGCCTAGCGGGGGGGAAGAGACCCAGTACTTC. This encodes CASSLLPSGGEETQYF.

The V and J genes are TRBV5-5 and TRBJ2-3; possible D gene TRBD2, 6 bases. The CDR3 runs 15 residues. V was trimmed by 4 bases and J by 4 bases, leaving 16 bases between them. The germline V gene has CDR1 SGHKS and CDR2 YYEKEE (reference sequence). The chain's CDR3 is CASSQREDYPDTQYF. Written as DNA, the CDR3 is TGTGCCAGCAGCCAAAGAGAGGACTACCCAGATACGCAGTATTTT.

The chain uses TRBV7-9 and TRBJ1-4, with TRBD1 matching over 10 bases. V trimming: 2 bases; J trimming: 8 bases; junction bases outside the gene matches: 5. The germline CDR1 and CDR2 sequences are SEHNR and FQNEAQ (reference sequence). The CDR3 extends over 15 amino acids. The DNA of the CDR3 is TGTGCCAGCAGCTTACCCGGGACAGGGGACGAAAAACTGTTTTTT. Protein sequence: CASSLPGTGDEKLFF.